Included here is one T cell receptor (beta chain) sequence, with context. The antigen is not known. The sample is drawn from a study of cytomegalovirus exposure and HLA in healthy donors. Study outcomes and limitations: In a later analysis, 16,951 TCR beta sequences were associated with HLA alleles at 0.05 false discovery rate. It has been reported that TCR beta sequences accurately predicted the HLA-A and HLA-B alleles of most subjects. Rarity marked most TCR sequences, yet some public TCRs occurred in many donors.

The PCR employed 60 Vbeta primers together with 13 Jbeta primers. Method: immunoSEQ multiplex PCR; TCRdb's copy keeps in-frame clones and lacks some. The sample shows around 95,000 clones, around 81% of them seen only once. The CDR3 is 13 amino acids. Germline V gene sequence: CDR1 SGHDT, CDR2 YYEEEE. V was pared by 0 bases and J by 10 bases, with 11 bases between. The gene calls are TRBV5-6 and TRBJ1-5, with D possibly being TRBD1 (6 bases). This clonotype was sampled from a female donor in good health and CMV-seropositive. The sequencing input was PBMCs. This CDR3 is CASSLGQDFPQHF. As DNA, the CDR3 is TGTGCCAGCAGCTTGGGACAGGATTTTCCCCAGCATTTT.